The clone carrying this TCR beta chain is a singleton in its sample. These data belong to a study of cytomegalovirus exposure and HLA in healthy donors. All donors participated as healthy donors of bone marrow. The primer mix had 60 Vbeta and 13 Jbeta primers. Under the authors' procedure: About 10 million of roughly 81 million unique TCR beta chains were shared, per a later count. Some clones are missing from TCRdb's copy, which holds only in-frame ones; the method was immunoSEQ multiplex PCR. V and J calls and clone size follow that table, whereas D and trimming were derived from the DNA. The top ten clones hold approximately 2% of a sample with just over 150,000 clones, around four fifths of them seen once. This receptor was taken from a man between 18 and 29 years old in good health and CMV-seronegative. Material: PBMCs.

CDR3 in amino acids: CASVRGGEQFF. In nucleotides, the CDR3 is TGTGCCAGCGTCAGGGGCGGGGAGCAGTTCTTC. The chain recombines TRBV6-5 with TRBJ2-1; a possible D gene is TRBD1 (6 bases). The CDR3 runs to 11 residues. Germline CDR1 reads MNHEY; CDR2 reads SVGAGI. Trimming left V 8 bases short and J 10 bases short, with 12 bases between.